This T cell receptor (beta chain) derives from a study of shared clonotypes between healthy human individuals (dated by TCRdb to 2018 to 2020). In terms of the full investigation: The cohort included a few men and a couple of women between 18 and 49 years of age. Between about 0.8 and 9 billion PBMCs per donor were obtained by leukapheresis. To increase sequencing depth and limit assay-specific biases, different laboratories used diverse techniques to prepare libraries and sequence TCR repertoires. Blood TCR repertoires of a handful of healthy adults were deeply sequenced to estimate repertoire size and the extent of clonotype sharing between individuals.

The donors were healthy, HIV-negative adults with no recently reported acute infections or vaccinations. Only Caucasian adults living in Nashville, Tennessee, USA were represented among the donors. In the unsorted samples, 85 million to 100 million PBMCs were counted, and genomic DNA was extracted using the QIAamp DNA Blood Mini kit. After blood collection by leukapheresis, PBMCs were isolated using Ficoll-Histopaque density gradient centrifugation and then cryopreserved in the vapor phase of liquid nitrogen. CDR1 and CDR2 are drawn from the germline V gene (reference sequence): LNHNV, YYDKDF. The CDR3 measures 15 amino acids from cysteine to phenylalanine. The DNA shown is the 45-base CDR3, in frame from base 1. Compared with germline, V lacks 6 bases and J lacks 7 bases; bases without a gene match: 11. Remarks on this clone: Its antigen remains undetermined. No quality values exist for individual bases; no much larger clone is one base distant.

Overall study results and their limits: The small number of donors limited the genetic and exposure-history diversity represented. Sampling was restricted to blood, and TCR repertoires in tissues likely differ from the TCR repertoires found in blood. Based on pairwise subsampling, the degree of clonotype sharing among donors was expected to be affected by sequencing depth.

Using the deep immunoSEQ assay, multiplex PCR amplified TCR CDR3 regions from genomic DNA. For each cell subset, the extracted genomic DNA was distributed evenly across all wells of several immunoSEQ 96-well plates, and each plate served as one replicate. For unsorted PBMC, approximately 290 ng of genomic DNA, equivalent to around 30,000 T cell genomes, went into each replicate PCR. Ten immunoSEQ deep assay plates were used to sequence the unsorted PBMC genomic DNA. Purified libraries were measured with a Qubit 3.0 fluorometer, size-checked on a Bioanalyzer 2100, and measured again with the KAPA Library Quantification kit. Every immunoSEQ 96-well plate was sequenced on a separate single-read 150-cycle Illumina NextSeq 550 flow cell. Regarding the original processing steps: Because the immunoSEQ output held only junctional sequences and lacked quality scores, the filtering could not match the filtering applied to full-length reads. To assign V/J genes and CDR3, sequences were annotated against IMGT germline references using PyIR, a Python wrapper for IgBLAST v1.9. Reads were removed for weak V/J assignments (E-value above 1e-6), missing CDR3, stop codons, out-of-frame junctions, or ambiguous translated residues. V3J clonotypes were defined by identical inferred V gene, J gene, and CDR3 amino acid sequence. To compute the percentage overlap between repertoires, the number of shared unique clonotypes was divided by the size of the smaller repertoire. Repertoire richness was assessed with RTK rarefaction, the Chao1 estimator, and Recon v2.1 estimates of unobserved clonotypes. In its TCRdb copy, this immuneACCESS table keeps in-frame sequences only and misses some clones. Where compared with another copy, unresolved V genes explain less than half of these, and the others have no known cause. For V, J and clone size, that table is used; D and trimming come from the DNA. The table for this sample lists 490,000 or so clones; about 80% of them were counted only once. Roughly 12% of the sample comes from the top ten.

This clonotype was obtained from a woman between 40 and 50 years old in good health. Some clones in this sample may be carry-over from other donors' samples. The receptor chain draws on TRBV15 and TRBJ2-4, and TRBD1 matches 8 of the central bases. Sequencing was done on a sample of PBMCs. The bases read TGTGCCACCAGAAGGGCAGGGGGCTCAGGGAACATTCAGTACTTC. It translates as CATRRAGGSGNIQYF.